This T cell receptor (beta chain) was identified in a study of T-cell reconstitution after alpha-beta-depleted transplantation in children. For TCRbeta, the library was prepared with unique molecular identifiers. A single record per CDR3 protein comes from TCRdb applying MiXCR to the PCR reads. The sample holds about 980,000 distinct CDR3 sequences, about 26% seen once. The study, taken as a whole, reports: Some patients' high day-60 TCRbeta diversity was attributed to recipient cells surviving conditioning. Expanded graft clones, several hundred of them, were reportedly the source of alpha-beta T cells about two months after transplant. Hyperexpanded clones declined; after one year, newly produced T cells mostly supplied diversity.

Regarding this clonotype: Its antigen is currently unknown.

The source material was PBMCs, mostly from graft donor cells, sampled 360 days after TCRalphabeta/CD19-depleted stem cell transplant. This sequence was found in a boy under three years old who had a stem cell transplant for SCID, so the T cells may come from the graft donor.

Written as DNA, the CDR3 is TGTGCCAGCAGGGACGGAGGCCAGAGCGCTTTCTTT. Its protein product is CASRDGGQSAFF. The genes are TRBV6-1 and TRBJ1-1; D gene ambiguous. V lost 6 bases to trimming and J lost 11 bases, with 16 bases between them. The CDR3 sequence is 12 residues long. Germline loops: CDR1 MNHNS, CDR2 SASEGT.